This T cell receptor (beta chain) is drawn from a study of Ad26.COV2.S vaccination and SARS-CoV-2 variants. Study-wide findings and caveats: Vaccinated individuals (as opposed to placebo recipients) had higher spike-specific TCR breadth. Vaccine and placebo groups showed comparable non-spike TCR breadth. Post-vaccination breadth of spike-specific CD8+ and CD4+ T cell responses was reportedly substantial.

Regarding treatment: some 20 received Ad26.COV2.S at low or high dose, single or two shots; about 5 received placebo; per-sample allocation not given. The samples date from day 63 after the first vaccine or placebo injection. Sequencing used immunoSEQ multiplex PCR; TCRdb keeps in-frame clones, though not all of them. The table shows fewer than 800,000 clones, with around 92% occurring only once. Concerning this clone itself: What it binds is unknown.

Germline V gives CDR1 LGHDT, CDR2 YNNKEL (reference sequence). CDR3 length: 13 amino acids. The ends lost 2 bases at V and 10 bases at J; junction bases unmatched: 2. This material consisted of peripheral blood, taken in a trial of Ad26.COV2.S vaccine versus placebo. The clonotype was recovered from a person between 18 and 65 years old who received the Ad26.COV2.S COVID-19 vaccine or a placebo. J is TRBJ1-6 and V is TRBV3-1 (or the pseudogene TRBV3-2), with TRBD1 matching 7 bases. CDR3 loop: CASSQQGGSPLHF. For the CDR3, the DNA is TGTGCCAGCAGCCAACAAGGGGGCTCACCCCTCCACTTT.